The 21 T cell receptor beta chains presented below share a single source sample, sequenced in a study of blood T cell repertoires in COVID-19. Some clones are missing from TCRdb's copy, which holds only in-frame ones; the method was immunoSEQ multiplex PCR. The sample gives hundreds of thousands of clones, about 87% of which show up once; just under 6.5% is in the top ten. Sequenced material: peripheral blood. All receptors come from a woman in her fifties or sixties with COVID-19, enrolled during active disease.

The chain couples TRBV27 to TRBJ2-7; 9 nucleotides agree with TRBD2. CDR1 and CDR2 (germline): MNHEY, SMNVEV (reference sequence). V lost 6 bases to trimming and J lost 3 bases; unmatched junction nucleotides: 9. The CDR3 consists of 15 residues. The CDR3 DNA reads TGTGCCAGCAGGCAGACTAGCGGAGCATTCTACGAGCAGTACTTC. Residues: CASRQTSGAFYEQYF.

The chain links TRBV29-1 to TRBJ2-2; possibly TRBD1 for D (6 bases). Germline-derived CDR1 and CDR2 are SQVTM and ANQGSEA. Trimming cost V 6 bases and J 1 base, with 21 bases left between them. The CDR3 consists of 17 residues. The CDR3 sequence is CSVQPLTGPRNTGELFF. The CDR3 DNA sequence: TGCAGCGTCCAGCCCTTAACAGGGCCTAGGAACACCGGGGAGCTGTTTTTT.

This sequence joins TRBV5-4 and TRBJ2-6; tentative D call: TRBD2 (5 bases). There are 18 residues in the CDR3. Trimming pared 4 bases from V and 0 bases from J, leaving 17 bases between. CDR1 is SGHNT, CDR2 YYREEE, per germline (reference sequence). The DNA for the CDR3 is TGTGCCAGCAGCCATTCTGGCTCGGGGTACTCTGGGGCCAACGTCCTGACTTTC. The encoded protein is CASSHSGSGYSGANVLTF.

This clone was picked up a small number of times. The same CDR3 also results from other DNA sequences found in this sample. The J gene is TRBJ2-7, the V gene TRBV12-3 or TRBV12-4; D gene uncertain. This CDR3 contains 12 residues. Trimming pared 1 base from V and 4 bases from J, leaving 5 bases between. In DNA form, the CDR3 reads TGTGCCAGCAGTTTAGGGCTGTACGAGCAGTACTTC. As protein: CASSLGLYEQYF.

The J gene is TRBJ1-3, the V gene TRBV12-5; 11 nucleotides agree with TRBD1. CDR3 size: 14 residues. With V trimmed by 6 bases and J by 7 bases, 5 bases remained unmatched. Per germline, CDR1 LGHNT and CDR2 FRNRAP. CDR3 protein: CASGQGQGDNTIYF. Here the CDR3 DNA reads TGTGCTAGTGGCCAGGGACAGGGGGACAACACCATATATTTT.

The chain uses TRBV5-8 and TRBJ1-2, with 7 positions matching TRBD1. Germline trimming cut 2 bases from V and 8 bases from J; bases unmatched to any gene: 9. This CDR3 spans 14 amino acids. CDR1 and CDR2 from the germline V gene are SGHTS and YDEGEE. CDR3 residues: CASSFDRAGSGYTF. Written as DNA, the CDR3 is TGTGCCAGCAGCTTTGACAGGGCCGGTTCGGGCTACACCTTC.

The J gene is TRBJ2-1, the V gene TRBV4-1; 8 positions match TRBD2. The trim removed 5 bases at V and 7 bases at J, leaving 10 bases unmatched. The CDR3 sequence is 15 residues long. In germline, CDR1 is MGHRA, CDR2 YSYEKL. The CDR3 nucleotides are TGCGCCAGCAGCTGGGCCAGCGGGAGTCTTAATGAGCAGTTCTTC. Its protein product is CASSWASGSLNEQFF.

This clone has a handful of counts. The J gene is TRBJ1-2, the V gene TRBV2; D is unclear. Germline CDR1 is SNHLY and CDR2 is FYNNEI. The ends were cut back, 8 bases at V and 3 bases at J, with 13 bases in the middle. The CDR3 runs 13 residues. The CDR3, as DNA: TGTGCCAGCGAGACTAGGACGGACTATGGCTACACCTTC. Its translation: CASETRTDYGYTF.

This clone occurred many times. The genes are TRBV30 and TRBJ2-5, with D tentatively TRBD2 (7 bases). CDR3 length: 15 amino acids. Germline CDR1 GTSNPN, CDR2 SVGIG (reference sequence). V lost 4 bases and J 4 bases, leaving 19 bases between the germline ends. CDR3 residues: CAWTSRGAIGETQYF. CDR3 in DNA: TGTGCCTGGACTTCACGGGGGGCGATTGGAGAGACCCAGTACTTC.

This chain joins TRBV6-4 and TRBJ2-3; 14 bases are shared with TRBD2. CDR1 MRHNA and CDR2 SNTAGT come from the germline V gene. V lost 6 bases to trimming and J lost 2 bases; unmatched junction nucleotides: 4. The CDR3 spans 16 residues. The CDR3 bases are TGTGCCAGCAGCCCGGGACTAGCGGGGGCCACAGATACGCAGTATTTT. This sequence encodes CASSPGLAGATDTQYF.

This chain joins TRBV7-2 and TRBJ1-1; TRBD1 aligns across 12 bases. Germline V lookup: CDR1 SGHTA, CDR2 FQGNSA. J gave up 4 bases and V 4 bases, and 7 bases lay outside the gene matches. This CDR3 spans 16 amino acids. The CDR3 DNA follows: TGTGCCAGCAGCTCTATAGGGACAGGGGGCCTCACTGAAGCTTTCTTT. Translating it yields CASSSIGTGGLTEAFF.

CDR3 sequence: CASNEPGQGPGELFF. In nucleotides, the CDR3 is TGTGCCAGCAATGAACCGGGACAGGGGCCCGGGGAGCTGTTTTTT. The chain joins TRBV6-6 to TRBJ2-2, with 10 bases aligning to TRBD1. V dropped 7 bases and J dropped 6; count of bases not matched to a gene: 8. Germline loops: CDR1 MNHNY, CDR2 SVGAGI (reference sequence). This CDR3 has 15 amino acids.

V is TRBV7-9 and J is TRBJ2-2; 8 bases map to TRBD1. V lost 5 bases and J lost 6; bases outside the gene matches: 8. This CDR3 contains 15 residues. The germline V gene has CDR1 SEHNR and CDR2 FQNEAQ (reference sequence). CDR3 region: CASSPSDREAGELFF. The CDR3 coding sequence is TGTGCCAGCAGCCCTTCGGACAGGGAGGCCGGGGAGCTGTTTTTT.

The CDR3 loop is CSVEEVQGTAQHF. The CDR3 nucleotides are TGCAGCGTTGAAGAAGTACAGGGTACGGCCCAGCATTTT. This chain joins TRBV29-1 and TRBJ1-5, with D possibly TRBD1 on 6 matching bases. Germline V CDR1 and CDR2: SQVTM, ANQGSEA. The CDR3 spans 13 residues. Trimming shortened V by 0 bases and J by 11 bases, and 14 bases separated the two germline ends.

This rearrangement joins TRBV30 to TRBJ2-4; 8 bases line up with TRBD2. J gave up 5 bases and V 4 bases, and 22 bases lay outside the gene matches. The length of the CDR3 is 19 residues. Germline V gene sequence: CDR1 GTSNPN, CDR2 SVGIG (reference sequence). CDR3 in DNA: TGTGCCTGGATAGAGGGGTTGGGGAGCGGGAGTACATTCCAAAACATTCAGTACTTC. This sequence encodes CAWIEGLGSGSTFQNIQYF.

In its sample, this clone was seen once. The CDR3 DNA reads TGTGCCAGCAGCTTGGGGCGGGAGGGAGGTGGAGAGACCCAGTACTTC. Translating gives CASSLGREGGGETQYF. The chain uses TRBV5-5 and TRBJ2-5; 9 nucleotides match TRBD2. The CDR3 covers 16 residues. V dropped 0 bases and J dropped 4; count of bases not matched to a gene: 7. Looked up from germline, CDR1 is SGHKS and CDR2 is YYEKEE (reference sequence). The whole variable domain, remainder taken from reference TRBV5-5 and TRBJ2-5, is DAGVTQSPTHLIKTRGQQVTLRCSPISGHKSVSWYQQVLGQGPQFIFQYYEKEERGRGNFPDRFSARQFPNYSSELNVNALLLGDSALYLCASSLGREGGGETQYFGPGTRLLVL.

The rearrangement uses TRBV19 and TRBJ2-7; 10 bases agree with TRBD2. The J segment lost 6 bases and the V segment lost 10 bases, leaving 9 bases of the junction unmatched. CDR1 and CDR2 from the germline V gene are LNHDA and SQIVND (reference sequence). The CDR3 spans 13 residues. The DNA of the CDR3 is TGTGCCATCGCTAGCGGGAGTACGGGCGAGCAGTACTTC. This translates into CAIASGSTGEQYF.

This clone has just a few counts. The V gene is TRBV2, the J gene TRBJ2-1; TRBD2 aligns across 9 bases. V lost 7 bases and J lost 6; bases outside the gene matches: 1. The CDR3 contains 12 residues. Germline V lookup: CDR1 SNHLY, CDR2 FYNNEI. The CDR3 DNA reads TGTGCCAGCATGACTAGCGGCAATGAGCAGTTCTTC. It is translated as CASMTSGNEQFF.

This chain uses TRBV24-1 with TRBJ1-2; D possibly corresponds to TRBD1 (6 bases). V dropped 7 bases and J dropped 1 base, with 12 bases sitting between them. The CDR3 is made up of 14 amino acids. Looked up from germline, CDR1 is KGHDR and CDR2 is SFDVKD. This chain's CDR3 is CATSPRGDNYGYTF. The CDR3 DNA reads TGTGCCACCAGCCCCAGGGGCGATAACTATGGCTACACCTTC.

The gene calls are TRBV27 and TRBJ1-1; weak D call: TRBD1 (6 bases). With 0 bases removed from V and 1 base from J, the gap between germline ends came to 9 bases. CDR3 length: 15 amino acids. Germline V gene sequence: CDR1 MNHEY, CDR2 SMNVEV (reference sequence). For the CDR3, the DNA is TGTGCCAGCAGTTTATCCCCGACAGGGAACACTGAAGCTTTCTTT. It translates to CASSLSPTGNTEAFF.

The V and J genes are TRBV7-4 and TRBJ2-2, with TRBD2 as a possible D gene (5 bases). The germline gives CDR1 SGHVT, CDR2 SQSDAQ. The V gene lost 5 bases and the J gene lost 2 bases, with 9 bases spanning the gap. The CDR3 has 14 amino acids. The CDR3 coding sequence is TGTGCCAGCAGCCCCGGGGATAACACCGGGGAGCTGTTTTTT. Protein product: CASSPGDNTGELFF. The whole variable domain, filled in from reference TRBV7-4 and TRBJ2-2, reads GAGVSQSPRYKVAKRGRDVALRCDSISGHVTLYWYRQTLGQGSEVLTYSQSDAQRDKSGRPSGRFSAERPERSVSTLKIQRTEQGDSAVYLCASSPGDNTGELFFGEGSRLTVL.